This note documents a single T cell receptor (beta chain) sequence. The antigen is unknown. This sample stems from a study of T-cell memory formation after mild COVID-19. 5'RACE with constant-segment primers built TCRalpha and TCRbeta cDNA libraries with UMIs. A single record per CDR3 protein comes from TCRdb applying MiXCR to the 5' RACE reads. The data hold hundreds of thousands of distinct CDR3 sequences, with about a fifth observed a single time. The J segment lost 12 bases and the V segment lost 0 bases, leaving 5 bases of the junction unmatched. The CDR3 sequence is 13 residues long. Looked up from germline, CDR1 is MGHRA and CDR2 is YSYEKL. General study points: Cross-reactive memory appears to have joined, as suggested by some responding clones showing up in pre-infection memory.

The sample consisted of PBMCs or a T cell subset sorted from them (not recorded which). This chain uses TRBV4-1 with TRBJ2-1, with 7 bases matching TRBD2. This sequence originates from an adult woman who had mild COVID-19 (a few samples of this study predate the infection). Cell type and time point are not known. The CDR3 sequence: CASSQDLGGRQFF. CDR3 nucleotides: TGCGCCAGCAGCCAAGACCTCGGGGGGAGGCAGTTCTTC.